Presented here are 30 T cell receptor beta chains from one specimen sequenced in a study of T cell responses to AZD1222 COVID-19 vaccine. TCRdb's table, derived via immunoSEQ multiplex PCR, lists solely in-frame clones and lacks some. The sample contains more than 80,000 clones, 88% of which appear only once. Sequencing used peripheral blood, obtained on day 0 of MenACWY control vaccination. The receptors were sampled from an adult in good health.

V usage is TRBV3-1 (or the pseudogene TRBV3-2) and J usage is TRBJ2-1, with D perhaps TRBD1 (9 bases). In germline, CDR1 is LGHDT, CDR2 YNNKEL (reference sequence). The ends were cut back, 1 base at V and 6 bases at J, with 19 bases in the middle. This CDR3 region has 17 residues. CDR3 region: CASSQVGGRTGVNEQFF. CDR3 nucleotide sequence: TGTGCCAGCAGCCAAGTAGGCGGGAGGACAGGGGTCAATGAGCAGTTCTTC.

The J gene is TRBJ1-2, the V gene TRBV6-6; D unresolved. Trimming took 2 bases from V and 8 from J, leaving 15 bases between them. This CDR3 region has 14 residues. Germline CDR1 MNHNY, CDR2 SVGAGI (reference sequence). The CDR3 spells CASSYARTSEGYTF. CDR3 coding DNA: TGTGCCAGCAGTTACGCCAGGACTTCAGAAGGCTACACCTTC.

This clone was observed once. J is TRBJ1-2 and V is TRBV5-6, with D hard to call. CDR3 length: 13 residues. Deletions cut 0 bases from V and 3 bases from J, with 6 bases between. CDR1 is SGHDT and CDR2 is YYEEEE in the germline V gene. The CDR3 DNA reads as TGTGCCAGCAGCTTGGTGCCAGACTATGGCTACACCTTC. Its translation is CASSLVPDYGYTF.

By proportion, this clone is medium-sized. At the DNA level, this CDR3 is encoded by other sequences in the same sample as well. This rearrangement joins TRBV19 to TRBJ2-7; 8 nucleotides match TRBD1. This CDR3 comprises 13 residues. The V segment lost 1 base and the J segment 6 bases; nucleotides outside the gene matches: 2. Germline loops: CDR1 LNHDA, CDR2 SQIVND (reference sequence). The DNA of the CDR3 is TGTGCCAGTAGTATAGGGACAGGGAGCGAGCAGTACTTC. Translated, it gives CASSIGTGSEQYF.

The chain joins TRBV5-4 to TRBJ2-2, with a tentative D call TRBD2 (7 bases). The CDR3 extends over 14 amino acids. V was cut by 5 bases and J by 5 bases, with 13 bases left in between. Germline CDR1 and CDR2: SGHNT and YYREEE (reference sequence). CDR3 protein: CASSPGEGTGELFF. CDR3 sequence (DNA): TGTGCCAGCAGTCCAGGGGAGGGAACCGGGGAGCTGTTTTTT.

The CDR3 region has the DNA TGTGCCACCAGGACGGACTATAATGAAAAACTGTTTTTT. Amino acid sequence: CATRTDYNEKLFF. V is TRBV2 and J is TRBJ1-4; D gene uncertain. Germline-derived CDR1 and CDR2 are SNHLY and FYNNEI. The V gene lost 10 bases and the J gene lost 4 bases, with 13 bases spanning the gap. This CDR3 has 13 amino acids.

The rearrangement uses TRBV7-9 and TRBJ1-1; 11 bases align to TRBD1. Germline trimming cut 5 bases from V and 1 base from J; bases unmatched to any gene: 12. The CDR3 runs 18 residues. CDR1 and CDR2 (germline): SEHNR, FQNEAQ (reference sequence). The CDR3 spells CASSPSLPGQGENTEAFF. The CDR3 bases are TGTGCCAGCAGCCCGAGCCTCCCGGGACAGGGGGAGAACACTGAAGCTTTCTTT.

The J gene is TRBJ2-1, the V gene TRBV4-2; D possibly uses TRBD1 or TRBD2 (5 bases each). The V and J ends lost 2 bases and 3 bases respectively, with 14 bases between them. The V gene's germline CDR1 is LGHNA and CDR2 YNFKEQ. The CDR3 is 16 residues long. DNA for the CDR3: TGTGCCAGCAGCCAACAGGGACGGTCCGTCTACAATGAGCAGTTCTTC. This encodes CASSQQGRSVYNEQFF.

The rearrangement joins TRBV20-1 to TRBJ2-5; no reliable D call. Germline values: CDR1 DFQATT, CDR2 SNEGSKA (reference sequence). This CDR3 contains 12 residues. V lost 3 bases and J 2 bases, leaving 7 bases between the germline ends. The CDR3 reads CSASGSQETQYF. The CDR3 nucleotides read TGCAGTGCTAGTGGGTCACAAGAGACCCAGTACTTC.

The rearrangement links TRBV9 to TRBJ2-2, with 12 bases identical to TRBD2. The trim removed 4 bases at V and 5 bases at J, leaving 6 bases unmatched. The CDR3 consists of 16 residues. The germline CDR1 and CDR2 sequences are SGDLS and YYNGEE. The CDR3 region is CASSLLAGGRTGELFF. The CDR3 coding sequence is TGTGCCAGCAGCCTACTAGCGGGGGGTCGGACCGGGGAGCTGTTTTTT.

The chain combines TRBV6-5 with TRBJ2-7; D gene ambiguous. This CDR3 has 14 residues. The germline V and J ends were trimmed by 4 bases and 3 bases, with 13 bases remaining between them. Germline assignment: CDR1 MNHEY and CDR2 SVGAGI. CDR3 nucleotide sequence: TGTGCCAGCAGTTGGCTCCAAGGAGACTACGAGCAGTACTTC. It translates to CASSWLQGDYEQYF.

This clone was seen only once. V gene TRBV7-9 combines with J gene TRBJ2-2, with D perhaps given as TRBD1 or TRBD2 (6 bases each). Trimming removed 3 bases at V and 8 bases at J, with 10 bases between. Germline CDR1 and CDR2: SEHNR and FQNEAQ (reference sequence). The CDR3 length is 13 residues. The CDR3 coding sequence is TGTGCCAGCAGCTTGGAGGGGACAGGGGAGCTGTTTTTT. It translates to CASSLEGTGELFF.

The chain has TRBV6-1 and TRBJ1-4; 7 positions agree with TRBD1. This CDR3 is 17 amino acids long. Germline V gene sequence: CDR1 MNHNS, CDR2 SASEGT. Losses at the gene ends were 2 bases for V and 0 bases for J; bases not matched to a gene: 6. CDR3 in amino acids: CASSERVRGATNEKLFF. In nucleotides, the CDR3 is TGTGCCAGCAGTGAAAGGGTCAGGGGGGCAACTAATGAAAAACTGTTTTTT.

This clone was counted a single time. The V and J genes are TRBV19 and TRBJ1-4, with 12 bases matching TRBD1. V shed 7 bases and J 3 bases; nucleotides not matched to a gene: 15. Germline assignment: CDR1 LNHDA and CDR2 SQIVND (reference sequence). The CDR3 has 19 residues. DNA for the CDR3: TGTGCCAGTAAAATCCTACCGGGACAGGGGGCATCAGCTAATGAAAAACTGTTTTTT. It yields the protein CASKILPGQGASANEKLFF.

The rearrangement joins TRBV9 to TRBJ2-1; the match to TRBD2 covers 7 bases. After removal of 4 bases from V and 0 bases from J, the junction contained 4 bases not matched to a gene. The CDR3 is 15 amino acids. Germline loops: CDR1 SGDLS, CDR2 YYNGEE. This CDR3 is CASSPRTSSYNEQFF. CDR3 nucleotide sequence: TGTGCCAGCAGCCCCCGGACTAGCTCCTACAATGAGCAGTTCTTC.

This clone was observed a few times. V and J are TRBV7-9 and TRBJ2-7; the match to TRBD1 covers 9 bases. After removal of 5 bases from V and 4 bases from J, the junction contained 6 bases not matched to a gene. Germline V lookup: CDR1 SEHNR, CDR2 FQNEAQ (reference sequence). This CDR3 region has 14 residues. The chain's CDR3 is CASSLGTGKYEQYF. CDR3 DNA sequence: TGTGCCAGCAGCCTAGGGACAGGGAAGTACGAGCAGTACTTC.

The chain employs TRBV7-9 and TRBJ2-3; maybe TRBD2 (6 bases). Germline lookup yields CDR1 SEHNR and CDR2 FQNEAQ (reference sequence). Trimming removed 7 bases from V and 6 bases from J, with 11 bases in between. This CDR3 has 12 amino acids. As DNA, the CDR3 is TGTGCCAGCACCCGGGAGTCCGATACGCAGTATTTT. Translated: CASTRESDTQYF.

J is TRBJ1-6 and V is TRBV5-4, with a tentative D call TRBD1 (6 bases). There are 16 residues in the CDR3. V lost 1 base to trimming and J lost 5 bases, with 13 bases between them. Germline V lookup: CDR1 SGHNT, CDR2 YYREEE (reference sequence). This CDR3 reads CASSLLGKGDNSPLHF. Here the CDR3 DNA reads TGTGCCAGCAGCTTGTTGGGTAAGGGGGATAATTCACCCCTCCACTTT.

The rearrangement links TRBV18 to TRBJ1-1; the match to TRBD1 covers 8 bases. The junction had 14 bases not matched to a gene; V was cut back by 5 bases and J by 0 bases. Germline CDR1 reads KGHSH; CDR2 reads LQKENI. The CDR3 length is 18 residues. The CDR3 bases are TGTGCCAGCTCAGAAAAGAGACAGGGGTCGGGGATGAACACTGAAGCTTTCTTT. Translating it yields CASSEKRQGSGMNTEAFF.

This clone was observed a single time. The chain combines TRBV12-3 or TRBV12-4 with TRBJ2-7, with D possibly TRBD1 on 5 matching bases. Trimming left V 3 bases short and J 3 bases short, with 9 bases between. This CDR3 has 13 residues. The CDR3 bases are TGTGCCAGCAGTTTTAGGGGTAACTACGAGCAGTACTTC. Protein: CASSFRGNYEQYF.

The chain joins TRBV7-2 to TRBJ1-4; D is ambiguous. With 5 bases removed from V and 2 bases from J, the gap between germline ends came to 9 bases. In germline, CDR1 is SGHTA, CDR2 FQGNSA. This CDR3 has 14 residues. The CDR3 spells CASSLMGTNEKLFF. The CDR3 bases are TGTGCCAGCAGCCTTATGGGGACTAATGAAAAACTGTTTTTT. The variable domain in full, completed from reference TRBV7-2 and TRBJ1-4, reads GAGVSQSPSNKVTEKGKDVELRCDPISGHTALYWYRQSLGQGLEFLIYFQGNSAPDKSGLPSDRFSAERTGGSVSTLTIQRTQQEDSAVYLCASSLMGTNEKLFFGSGTQLSVL.

This rearrangement joins TRBV2 to TRBJ1-1, with 7 positions matching TRBD1. CDR1 is SNHLY, CDR2 FYNNEI, per germline. The CDR3 is 13 amino acids. Trimming removed 7 bases from V and 11 bases from J; junction bases left unmatched: 13. The CDR3 nucleotides are TGTGCCAGCAATGACGGGACAGACTTACCTGCTTTCTTT. Protein product: CASNDGTDLPAFF.

The table lists this clone with a count of one. The rearrangement joins TRBV15 to TRBJ1-4; D is perhaps TRBD1 (5 bases). This CDR3 comprises 16 residues. CDR1 is LNHNV and CDR2 is YYDKDF in the germline V gene (reference sequence). Trimming took off 3 bases at V and 2 bases at J, with 13 bases between the two ends. The CDR3 here is CATSRGSGTTNEKLFF. DNA for the CDR3: TGTGCCACCAGCAGGGGGTCGGGGACTACTAATGAAAAACTGTTTTTT.

This clone is a singleton in its sample. The V gene is TRBV27, the J gene TRBJ2-7; D call uncertain. This CDR3 is built from 13 residues. Trimming stripped 5 bases from V and 3 bases from J, with 11 bases between. Germline V gene lookup returns CDR1 MNHEY and CDR2 SMNVEV (reference sequence). The CDR3 region is CASSRSGNYEQYF. CDR3 DNA: TGTGCCAGCAGTAGAAGTGGGAACTACGAGCAGTACTTC.

J is TRBJ1-1 and V is TRBV2, with D possibly being TRBD1 (5 bases). Trimming took off 9 bases at V and 4 bases at J, with 15 bases between the two ends. CDR1 is SNHLY and CDR2 is FYNNEI in the germline V gene. The CDR3 totals 13 residues. The CDR3 region is CASGGGDGTEAFF. CDR3 in DNA: TGTGCCAGTGGGGGGGGAGATGGCACTGAAGCTTTCTTT.

The chain carries TRBV7-9 and TRBJ2-1; 9 nucleotides line up with TRBD2. Germline trimming cut 11 bases from V and 3 bases from J; bases unmatched to any gene: 8. This CDR3 spans 14 amino acids. The V gene's germline CDR1 is SEHNR and CDR2 FQNEAQ (reference sequence). The CDR3 spells CAVTAGGSYNEQFF. CDR3 DNA sequence: TGTGCCGTGACGGCGGGGGGGAGCTACAATGAGCAGTTCTTC.

V gene TRBV7-2 combines with J gene TRBJ1-3; D ambiguous. Per germline, CDR1 SGHTA and CDR2 FQGNSA. V was pared by 1 base and J by 0 bases, with 10 bases between. This CDR3 is 16 amino acids long. CDR3 coding DNA: TGTGCCAGCAGCTTAGGGGCAGCAACCTCTGGAAACACCATATATTTT. It encodes CASSLGAATSGNTIYF.

The chain recombines TRBV3-1 (or the pseudogene TRBV3-2) with TRBJ1-6; TRBD1 might be the D (5 bases). The CDR3 runs to 14 residues. Germline assignment: CDR1 LGHDT and CDR2 YNNKEL (reference sequence). V was clipped by 4 bases and J by 8 bases, with 12 bases between them. Here the CDR3 reads CASSLMQGDSPLHF. The CDR3 DNA reads TGTGCCAGCAGCCTGATGCAGGGCGATTCACCCCTCCACTTT.

DNA of the CDR3: TGTGCCAGCAGTGAAGCGGGTCCGCGGACCCAGTACTTC. This sequence encodes CASSEAGPRTQYF. The V call is TRBV6-1, the J call TRBJ2-5; D remains ambiguous. The germline V and J ends were trimmed by 0 bases and 7 bases, with 9 bases remaining between them. Germline lookup yields CDR1 MNHNS and CDR2 SASEGT. This CDR3 is built from 13 residues.

The rearrangement links TRBV29-1 to TRBJ2-1; 8 positions agree with TRBD1. The CDR3 spans 12 residues. V dropped 5 bases and J dropped 8; count of bases not matched to a gene: 5. The germline CDR1 and CDR2 sequences are SQVTM and ANQGSEA. The CDR3 spells CSVSDRDDEQFF. The CDR3 nucleotides read TGCAGCGTTTCGGACAGGGATGATGAGCAGTTCTTC.